This passage covers 2 T cell receptor beta chains from one sample sequenced in a study of metastatic and nonmetastatic thyroid tumors. From the PCR reads, TCRdb re-called clones with MiXCR. The sample holds 25,000 to 35,000 clones, 20% to 25% seen once. Patients were all untreated before their thyroid surgery. Sequenced material: blood. Receptor source: a female donor with papillary thyroid cancer or a benign thyroid nodule (not recorded which). Some clones in this sample may be carry-over from other donors' samples.

This clone has more than one count but fewer than ten. The chain recombines TRBV6-5 with TRBJ1-5; maybe TRBD1 (6 bases). The CDR3 extends over 13 amino acids. Trimming pared 4 bases from V and 4 bases from J, leaving 8 bases between. CDR1 is MNHEY, CDR2 SVGAGI, per germline. The CDR3 region is CASSLQGNQPQHF. The CDR3 nucleotides read TGTGCCAGCAGTTTACAGGGTAATCAGCCCCAGCATTTT.

Ten or more counts support this clone. The chain employs TRBV6-1 and TRBJ1-6, with 8 nucleotides matching TRBD1. Germline-derived CDR1 and CDR2 are MNHNS and SASEGT. This CDR3 has 14 residues. J was trimmed by 6 bases and V by 7 bases; bases with no gene match: 5. CDR3 residues: CASTRTGSNSPLHF. CDR3 DNA sequence: TGTGCCAGCACCCGGACAGGGTCTAATTCACCCCTCCACTTT.